What follows are 27 T cell receptor beta chains derived from one specimen sequenced in a study of control samples from healthy donors and cancer patients (dated by TCRdb to 2018 to 2021). Receptor libraries were prepared by the immunoSEQ multiplex PCR assay. Entries here come from immuneACCESS through TCRdb and include only in-frame sequences with V and J called. Some clones fail to appear in such tables; in the studies checked, an unresolved V gene covers under half of the shortfall, and the cause of the remainder is unknown. The sample profile shows approximately 150,000 clones; 75% to 95% of them were found once. The top ten clones comprise 5.5% to 7.5% of the sample. Sequencing was carried out using blood. The receptors were sampled from a man aged 18-30 years in good health.

This clone was picked up a small number of times. The chain uses TRBV2 and TRBJ2-3; no definite D call. With 7 bases removed from V and 0 bases from J, the gap between germline ends came to 5 bases. Per the germline V gene, CDR1 is SNHLY and CDR2 is FYNNEI. The CDR3 loop spans 12 amino acids. The CDR3, as DNA: TGTGCCAGCACCCTAAGCACAGATACGCAGTATTTT. Translation: CASTLSTDTQYF.

The gene calls are TRBV12-3 or TRBV12-4 and TRBJ1-2, with D possibly being TRBD1 (6 bases). V lost 2 bases and J lost 3, with 7 bases in between. The CDR3 spans 13 residues. The chain's CDR3 is CASSLRGDYGYTF. CDR3 nucleotide sequence: TGTGCCAGCAGTTTAAGGGGGGACTATGGCTACACCTTC.

This chain joins TRBV19 and TRBJ1-2; possible D gene TRBD1, 6 bases. Trimming removed 5 bases at V and 4 bases at J, with 17 bases between. Germline loops: CDR1 LNHDA, CDR2 SQIVND (reference sequence). The CDR3 consists of 15 residues. The chain's CDR3 is CASSVNRERSYGYTF. In nucleotides, the CDR3 is TGTGCCAGTAGTGTCAACAGGGAACGGAGCTATGGCTACACCTTC.

The chain links TRBV28 to TRBJ1-6, with D possibly matching TRBD1 (5 bases). Trimming shortened V by 3 bases and J by 6 bases, and 12 bases separated the two germline ends. CDR1 and CDR2 (germline): MDHEN, SYDVKM. This CDR3 spans 15 amino acids. The CDR3 loop is CASSFDSVFNSPLHF. The CDR3 DNA reads as TGTGCCAGCAGTTTTGACAGCGTCTTTAATTCACCCCTCCACTTT.

V is TRBV7-9 and J is TRBJ2-4; 7 bases match TRBD2. Germline loops: CDR1 SEHNR, CDR2 FQNEAQ (reference sequence). With V trimmed by 1 base and J by 0 bases, 9 bases remained unmatched. The CDR3 consists of 18 residues. The CDR3 nucleotides are TGTGCCAGCAGCTTAGGACGGGAGCGGGGATTAGCCAAAAACATTCAGTACTTC. Translating gives CASSLGRERGLAKNIQYF.

The chain links TRBV12-3 or TRBV12-4 to TRBJ2-5; D call uncertain. V was cut by 5 bases and J by 5 bases, with 12 bases left in between. CDR3 size: 13 residues. The CDR3 nucleotides read TGTGCCAGCAGTATCGGGCAAGTGGAGACCCAGTACTTC. It specifies CASSIGQVETQYF.

The chain links TRBV6-6 to TRBJ2-1, with 8 bases lining up with TRBD1. V gave up 6 bases and J gave up 2 bases; unmatched junction bases: 6. This CDR3 is 15 amino acids long. Germline V lookup: CDR1 MNHNY, CDR2 SVGAGI (reference sequence). DNA of the CDR3: TGTGCCAGCAGCCAAGGACAGGGACCCTACAATGAGCAGTTCTTC. This encodes CASSQGQGPYNEQFF.

The chain employs TRBV29-1 and TRBJ2-5, with 11 nucleotides matching TRBD2. The V and J ends lost 5 bases and 14 bases, in that order; junction bases with no gene match: 10. CDR3 length: 12 amino acids. Germline V gives CDR1 SQVTM, CDR2 ANQGSEA. Here the CDR3 reads CSVRTPGLAAYF. In DNA form, the CDR3 reads TGCAGCGTTCGCACTCCGGGACTAGCGGCTTACTTC.

The rearrangement uses TRBV12-5 and TRBJ2-3, with TRBD2 matching 12 bases. Germline assignment: CDR1 LGHNT and CDR2 FRNRAP. CDR3 length equals 17 residues. Unmatched junction bases numbered 10, after V lost 3 bases and J lost 6 bases. The CDR3 DNA sequence: TGTGCTAGTGGTTTCGGGACTAGCGGGCTGGGAGTCGATACGCAGTATTTT. It yields the protein CASGFGTSGLGVDTQYF. The complete variable domain, with remaining parts taken from reference TRBV12-5 and TRBJ2-3, reads DARVTQTPRHKVTEMGQEVTMRCQPILGHNTVFWYRQTMMQGLELLAYFRNRAPLDDSGMPKDRFSAEMPDATLATLKIQPSEPRDSAVYFCASGFGTSGLGVDTQYFGPGTRLTVL.

J is TRBJ2-7 and V is TRBV6-6; a possible D gene is TRBD1 (8 bases). Germline CDR1 is MNHNY and CDR2 is SVGAGI (reference sequence). V lost 6 bases to trimming and J lost 1 base, with 16 bases between them. The CDR3 runs 15 residues. CDR3 loop: CASSPTGEGSYEQYF. The CDR3 DNA follows: TGTGCCAGCAGCCCGACAGGGGAGGGATCCTACGAGCAGTACTTC.

This rearrangement joins TRBV25-1 to TRBJ1-3; D is undetermined. This CDR3 is 13 amino acids long. V lost 3 bases to trimming and J lost 2 bases, with 5 bases between them. Germline CDR1 and CDR2: MGHDK and SYGVNS. The CDR3 reads CASSDGPGNTIYF. The CDR3 DNA reads TGTGCCAGCAGTGACGGCCCTGGAAACACCATATATTTT.

V gene TRBV7-7 combines with J gene TRBJ2-1, with D possibly being TRBD1 (6 bases). This CDR3 contains 15 residues. Trimming left V 1 base short and J 4 bases short, with 11 bases between. Germline V CDR1 and CDR2: SSHAT, FNYEAQ (reference sequence). The CDR3 loop is CASSLGAGVYNEQFF. The CDR3 DNA sequence: TGTGCCAGCAGCTTAGGGGCAGGGGTGTACAATGAGCAGTTCTTC.

The V gene is TRBV2, the J gene TRBJ2-7; tentatively, D is TRBD1 or TRBD2 (6 bases each). Per germline, CDR1 SNHLY and CDR2 FYNNEI. The CDR3 is 15 residues long. Trimming shortened V by 1 base and J by 4 bases, and 14 bases separated the two germline ends. CDR3 bases: TGTGCCAGCAGTGAAGGAGGGGGGCCATTTTACGAGCAGTACTTC. Its translation: CASSEGGGPFYEQYF.

The chain recombines TRBV4-1 with TRBJ1-1; D call uncertain. The CDR3 loop spans 16 amino acids. The V gene lost 1 base and the J gene lost 0 bases, with 12 bases spanning the gap. Germline-derived CDR1 and CDR2 are MGHRA and YSYEKL. The CDR3, as DNA: TGCGCCAGCAGCCAAGGAATCGGATATTTGAACACTGAAGCTTTCTTT. It codes for CASSQGIGYLNTEAFF.

The V gene is TRBV3-1 (or the pseudogene TRBV3-2), the J gene TRBJ2-5; a weak D match, TRBD2 (5 bases). The length of the CDR3 is 14 residues. V dropped 4 bases and J dropped 7 bases, with 16 bases sitting between them. In germline, CDR1 is LGHDT, CDR2 YNNKEL (reference sequence). Here the CDR3 DNA reads TGTGCCAGCAGCCCCTGGACTCTCCAAAGGACCCAGTACTTC. Protein sequence: CASSPWTLQRTQYF.

This rearrangement joins TRBV28 to TRBJ2-5; D call uncertain. Between the trimmed V and J ends, which lost 3 bases and 5 bases, there was a span of 16 bases. Germline CDR1 and CDR2: MDHEN and SYDVKM. The CDR3 is 15 amino acids. The CDR3 DNA is TGTGCCAGCAGTTTGGTCCCAGGATCCCGGGAGACCCAGTACTTC. It is translated as CASSLVPGSRETQYF.

The chain employs TRBV27 and TRBJ1-6; 10 bases match TRBD1. After removal of 6 bases from V and 0 bases from J, the junction contained 8 bases not matched to a gene. Germline CDR1 and CDR2: MNHEY and SMNVEV (reference sequence). The CDR3 runs 18 residues. This CDR3 reads CASSRGQGFGSYNSPLHF. The CDR3 DNA reads as TGTGCCAGCAGCCGGGGACAGGGGTTCGGCTCCTATAATTCACCCCTCCACTTT.

This clone came up a few times. V and J are TRBV2 and TRBJ2-5, with 9 bases fitting TRBD1. J lost 4 bases, V lost 6 bases, and 0 bases had no gene match. Germline CDR1 and CDR2: SNHLY and FYNNEI. This CDR3 is 12 amino acids long. The CDR3 is CASRGQGETQYF. DNA of the CDR3: TGTGCCAGCAGGGGACAGGGAGAGACCCAGTACTTC.

This clone was picked up one time. The chain uses TRBV10-3 and TRBJ2-5, with 7 positions matching TRBD1. This CDR3 contains 14 residues. V was pared by 6 bases and J by 5 bases, with 9 bases of the junction left unmatched. Germline values: CDR1 ENHRY, CDR2 SYGVKD. DNA of the CDR3: TGTGCCATCAGCTCGACAGGGCAGGGCGAGACCCAGTACTTC. It is translated as CAISSTGQGETQYF.

This clone was counted between two and nine times. This sequence joins TRBV29-1 and TRBJ1-2; the D is unclear. The V gene's germline CDR1 is SQVTM and CDR2 ANQGSEA. The CDR3 contains 12 residues. V was cut by 5 bases and J by 4 bases, with 11 bases left in between. The CDR3 protein is CSVPRGVYGYTF. CDR3 in DNA: TGCAGCGTTCCTCGTGGAGTCTATGGCTACACCTTC.

The table lists this clone with a count of one. The V call is TRBV6-1, the J call TRBJ1-5, with 12 nucleotides matching TRBD1. Looked up from germline, CDR1 is MNHNS and CDR2 is SASEGT. The CDR3 spans 20 residues. V trimming: 0 bases; J trimming: 0 bases; junction bases outside the gene matches: 9. CDR3 region: CASSEAEGQGAPYSNQPQHF. The DNA for the CDR3 is TGTGCCAGCAGTGAAGCGGAGGGACAGGGGGCTCCCTATAGCAATCAGCCCCAGCATTTT.

This chain connects TRBV5-1 to TRBJ2-7; 8 bases align to TRBD2. V dropped 0 bases and J dropped 6; count of bases not matched to a gene: 5. CDR3 length: 14 amino acids. Germline V gene lookup returns CDR1 SGHRS and CDR2 YFSETQ. The CDR3 here is CASSLDFGGAEQYF. Here the CDR3 DNA reads TGCGCCAGCAGCTTGGATTTCGGGGGGGCCGAGCAGTACTTC.

The V call is TRBV6-6, the J call TRBJ1-5; D call uncertain. Trimming took 0 bases from V and 3 from J, leaving 9 bases between them. Germline CDR1 and CDR2: MNHNY and SVGAGI (reference sequence). The CDR3 loop spans 15 amino acids. The CDR3 loop is CASSYSWEHNQPQHF. In nucleotides, the CDR3 is TGTGCCAGCAGTTACTCGTGGGAACACAATCAGCCCCAGCATTTT.

This clone is a singleton in its sample. The V call is TRBV29-1, the J call TRBJ1-5, with D unresolved. The V end lost 3 bases, the J end lost 6 bases, and 9 bases lay between the germline ends. The germline CDR1 and CDR2 sequences are SQVTM and ANQGSEA. This CDR3 comprises 12 residues. The CDR3 bases are TGCAGCGTTGATACTGAAGGTCAGCCCCAGCATTTT. Its protein product is CSVDTEGQPQHF.

The V gene is TRBV11-2, the J gene TRBJ2-7; possible D gene TRBD1, 6 bases. The germline CDR1 and CDR2 sequences are SGHAT and FQNNGV. The CDR3 sequence is 16 residues long. V shed 1 base and J shed 6 bases, with 19 bases lying between them. The CDR3 DNA reads as TGTGCCAGCAGCTTAGTAAGTCTCCGGACAGACCTCGAGCAGTACTTC. Translated: CASSLVSLRTDLEQYF.

This clone was detected only once. The V and J genes are TRBV11-1 and TRBJ2-2, with TRBD2 matching over 9 bases. Trimming removed 5 bases from V and 0 bases from J; junction bases left unmatched: 4. The length of the CDR3 is 16 residues. Germline V CDR1 and CDR2: SGHAT, FQDESV (reference sequence). CDR3 sequence: CASSQKRGANTGELFF. CDR3 sequence (DNA): TGTGCCAGCAGCCAAAAGCGGGGGGCGAACACCGGGGAGCTGTTTTTT.

This sequence joins TRBV7-2 and TRBJ2-3; 9 nucleotides align to TRBD2. Unmatched junction bases numbered 16, after V lost 3 bases and J lost 6 bases. The CDR3 runs to 18 residues. Germline CDR1 is SGHTA and CDR2 is FQGNSA. CDR3 region: CASSFPSLAGTGYDTQYF. The CDR3 DNA is TGTGCCAGCAGCTTCCCTTCTCTAGCGGGGACCGGGTACGATACGCAGTATTTT. The complete variable domain, with remaining parts taken from reference TRBV7-2 and TRBJ2-3, reads GAGVSQSPSNKVTEKGKDVELRCDPISGHTALYWYRQSLGQGLEFLIYFQGNSAPDKSGLPSDRFSAERTGGSVSTLTIQRTQQEDSAVYLCASSFPSLAGTGYDTQYFGPGTRLTVL.